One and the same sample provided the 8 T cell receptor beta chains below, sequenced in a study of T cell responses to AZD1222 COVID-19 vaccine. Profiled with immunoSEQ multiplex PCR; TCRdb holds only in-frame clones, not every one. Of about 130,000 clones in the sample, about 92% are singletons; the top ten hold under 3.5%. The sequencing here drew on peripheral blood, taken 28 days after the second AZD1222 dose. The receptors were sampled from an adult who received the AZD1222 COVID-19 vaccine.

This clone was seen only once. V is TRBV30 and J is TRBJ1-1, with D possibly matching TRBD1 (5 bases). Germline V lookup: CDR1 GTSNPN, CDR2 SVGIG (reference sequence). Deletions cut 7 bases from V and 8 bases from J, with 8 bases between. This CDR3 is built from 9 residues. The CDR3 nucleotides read TGTGCCTCGGGGCGAGAAGCTTTCTTT. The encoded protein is CASGREAFF.

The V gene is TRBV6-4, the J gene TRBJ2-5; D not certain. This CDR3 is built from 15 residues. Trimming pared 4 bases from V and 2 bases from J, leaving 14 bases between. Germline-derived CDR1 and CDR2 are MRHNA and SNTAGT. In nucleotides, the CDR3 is TGTGCCAGCAGTGTTTCGGCAGGTGGACAAGAGACCCAGTACTTC. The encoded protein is CASSVSAGGQETQYF.

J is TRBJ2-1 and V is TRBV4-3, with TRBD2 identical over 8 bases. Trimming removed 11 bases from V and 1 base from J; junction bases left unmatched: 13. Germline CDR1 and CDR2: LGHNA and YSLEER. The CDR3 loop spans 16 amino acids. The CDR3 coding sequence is TGCGCCCGCCGGGGGGGCGGGGGGACATCCTACAATGAGCAGTTCTTC. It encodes CARRGGGGTSYNEQFF.

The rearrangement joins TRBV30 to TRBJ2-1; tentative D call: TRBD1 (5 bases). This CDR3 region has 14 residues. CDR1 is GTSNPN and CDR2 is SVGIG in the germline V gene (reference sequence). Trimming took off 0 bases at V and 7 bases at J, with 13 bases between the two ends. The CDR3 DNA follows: TGTGCCTGGAGTGTACGGGCAGGGTCGAATGAGCAGTTCTTC. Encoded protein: CAWSVRAGSNEQFF.

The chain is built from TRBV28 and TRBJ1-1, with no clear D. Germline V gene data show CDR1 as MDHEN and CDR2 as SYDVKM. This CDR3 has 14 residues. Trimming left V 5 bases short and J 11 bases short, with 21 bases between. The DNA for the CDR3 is TGTGCCAGCAGTCCCTCCAGCAGGCACGGAGAGGCTTTCTTT. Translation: CASSPSSRHGEAFF.

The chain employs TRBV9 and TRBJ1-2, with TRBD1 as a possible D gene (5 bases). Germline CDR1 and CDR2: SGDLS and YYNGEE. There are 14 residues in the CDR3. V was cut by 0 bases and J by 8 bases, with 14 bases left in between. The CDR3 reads CASSVGQRKGGYTF. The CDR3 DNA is TGTGCCAGCAGCGTAGGACAGAGGAAGGGAGGCTACACCTTC.

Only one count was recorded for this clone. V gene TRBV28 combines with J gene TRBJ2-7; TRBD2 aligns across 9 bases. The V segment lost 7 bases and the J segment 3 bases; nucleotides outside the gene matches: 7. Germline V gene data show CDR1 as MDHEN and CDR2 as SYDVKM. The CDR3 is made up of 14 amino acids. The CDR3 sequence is CASNVGSGSYEQYF. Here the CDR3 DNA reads TGTGCCAGCAACGTAGGTAGCGGGAGCTACGAGCAGTACTTC.

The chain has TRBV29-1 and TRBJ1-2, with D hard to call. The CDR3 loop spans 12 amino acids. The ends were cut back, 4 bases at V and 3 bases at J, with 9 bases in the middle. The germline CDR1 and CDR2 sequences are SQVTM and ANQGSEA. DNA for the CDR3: TGCAGCGTTGCCGGGCGCCACTATGGCTACACCTTC. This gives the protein CSVAGRHYGYTF.